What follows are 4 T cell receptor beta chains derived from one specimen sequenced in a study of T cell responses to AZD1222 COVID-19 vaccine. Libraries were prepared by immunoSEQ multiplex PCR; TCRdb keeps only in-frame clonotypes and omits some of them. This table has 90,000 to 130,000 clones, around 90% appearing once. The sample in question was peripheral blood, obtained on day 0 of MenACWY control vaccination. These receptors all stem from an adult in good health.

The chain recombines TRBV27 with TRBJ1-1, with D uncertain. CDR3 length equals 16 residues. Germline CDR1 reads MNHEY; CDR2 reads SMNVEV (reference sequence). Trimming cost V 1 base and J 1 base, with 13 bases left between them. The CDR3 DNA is TGTGCCAGCAGTTTATTACCGGTCCCGAGGAACACTGAAGCTTTCTTT. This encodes CASSLLPVPRNTEAFF.

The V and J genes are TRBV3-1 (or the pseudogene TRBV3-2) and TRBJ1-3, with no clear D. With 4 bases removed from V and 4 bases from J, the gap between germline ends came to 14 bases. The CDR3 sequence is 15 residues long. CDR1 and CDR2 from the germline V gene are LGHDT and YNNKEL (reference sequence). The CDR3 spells CASSRAMTRGNTIYF. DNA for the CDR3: TGTGCCAGCAGCCGCGCCATGACGAGAGGAAACACCATATATTTT.

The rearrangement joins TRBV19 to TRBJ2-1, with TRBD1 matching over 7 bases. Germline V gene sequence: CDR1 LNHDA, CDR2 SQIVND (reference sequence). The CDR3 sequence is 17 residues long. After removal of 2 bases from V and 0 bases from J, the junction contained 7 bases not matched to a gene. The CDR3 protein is CASSIQQGSGSYNEQFF. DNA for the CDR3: TGTGCCAGTAGTATACAACAGGGGTCGGGCTCCTACAATGAGCAGTTCTTC.

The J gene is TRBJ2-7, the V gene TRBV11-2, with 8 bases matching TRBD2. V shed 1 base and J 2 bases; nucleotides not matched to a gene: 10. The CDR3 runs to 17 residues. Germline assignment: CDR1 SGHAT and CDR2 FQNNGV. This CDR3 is CASSLGVGGGTPYEQYF. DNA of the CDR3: TGTGCCAGCAGCTTAGGAGTCGGGGGGGGAACTCCCTACGAGCAGTACTTC.